This TCR beta chain stems from a study of T cell responses to AZD1222 COVID-19 vaccine. Findings and caveats of the study: In all cases, repertoires were sampled only after the peak T cell response. Baseline testing showed seropositivity in only a handful of AZD1222 recipients. Distributed over spike, vaccine-associated CD4 TCRs predominated at 160-218 and 743-854.

Turning to this clone: Its antigen is as yet unknown.

CDR1 is SGHAT and CDR2 is FQNNGV in the germline V gene. The V gene lost 1 base and the J gene lost 5 bases, with 11 bases spanning the gap. CDR3 size: 15 residues. Assay used: immunoSEQ multiplex PCR; TCRdb lists only in-frame clones, some missing. The table has around 88,000 clones, roughly 90% seen once; the top ten hold about 5.8%. Material: peripheral blood, obtained on day 0 of AZD1222 vaccination. V is TRBV11-2 and J is TRBJ1-4, with D unresolved. This sequence was found in an adult in good health. The CDR3 DNA follows: TGTGCCAGCAGCTTAGTATCCCGGACGAATGAAAAACTGTTTTTT. It is translated as CASSLVSRTNEKLFF.